This T cell receptor (beta chain) was recorded in a study of cytomegalovirus exposure and HLA in healthy donors. Whole-study context: From about 200 million T cells, an earlier analysis saw some 120 million unique TCR beta sequences.

General study results and limits: Some highly shared sequence variants likely arose as a pipeline artifact.

For this clone: Its target is unknown.

CDR1 LNHDA and CDR2 SQIVND come from the germline V gene (reference sequence). The CDR3 covers 18 residues. Trimming took off 4 bases at V and 0 bases at J, with 19 bases between the two ends. The PCR had 60 Vbeta and 13 Jbeta primers. Sequencing used immunoSEQ multiplex PCR; TCRdb keeps in-frame clones, though not all of them. The sample shows 150,000 to 200,000 clones, roughly 79% of them seen only once. The clonotype was recovered from a young woman in good health and CMV-seropositive. Sequencing was performed on PBMCs. The J gene is TRBJ2-4, the V gene TRBV19; the D gene is possibly TRBD2 (6 bases). The CDR3 bases are TGTGCCAGTAGTAGGCAGGGCGGGGCAACGCTAGCCAAAAACATTCAGTACTTC. It yields the protein CASSRQGGATLAKNIQYF.